This T cell receptor (beta chain) was found in a study of early stage breast cancer tumors. Study in general: Invasive lobular carcinomas made up about 30% of the 12 ER+/PR+/HER2- tumors. Average read coverage per sample was roughly 9.7-fold.

Assay used: immunoSEQ multiplex PCR; TCRdb lists only in-frame clones, some missing. Altogether 55,000 to 70,000 clones are present, 75% to 90% being singletons, with the ten largest covering around 5%. General study results and limits: Compared with adjacent normal breast, tumors showed 2 to 2.5-fold denser, more clonal T cells.

This clone appeared a few times. The antigen is unknown. The source material was blood. The TCR originated in a person aged 35-55 years with breast cancer.

CDR3 nucleotides: TGTGCCAGCAGTTACTGGGGGGCGGAAGGTCAGCCCCAGCATTTT. This codes for CASSYWGAEGQPQHF. The gene calls are TRBV6-6 and TRBJ1-5; TRBD1 might be the D (6 bases). The CDR3 consists of 15 residues. The germline V and J ends were trimmed by 1 base and 6 bases, with 13 bases remaining between them. From germline, CDR1 is MNHNY and CDR2 SVGAGI (reference sequence).